The 30 T cell receptor beta chains below all came from one sample that was sequenced in a study of T cell clonality in common variable immunodeficiency. Assay: immunoSEQ multiplex PCR; the TCRdb copy retains only in-frame clones and omits some. This sample shows roughly 50,000 clones and no singletons; around 3.7% rests with the ten largest. Sequencing input: peripheral blood mononuclear cells. The receptors come from a person aged 18 to 69 in good health.

This clone was recorded at least ten times. With the read ending 3 residues before the CDR3 end, the germline J gene is used to fill in that end. The gene calls are TRBV5-1 and TRBJ2-3, with 8 bases that match TRBD2. The CDR3 loop spans 15 amino acids. V shed 2 bases, J shed 1 base, and the junction held 3 bases outside the gene matches. Germline assignment: CDR1 SGHRS and CDR2 YFSETQ. The CDR3 loop reads CASSLAGARTDTQYF. Incomplete CDR3 DNA: TGCGCCAGCAGCTTAGCGGGAGCCCGCACAGATACG.

About this clone itself: The sequenced fragment ends 3 residues before the CDR3 boundary, so the rest is inferred from the germline J gene. The chain couples TRBV11-1 to TRBJ1-2, with D maybe TRBD1 (5 bases). V was clipped by 1 base and J by 4 bases, with 13 bases between them. There are 15 residues in the CDR3. Germline V gives CDR1 SGHAT, CDR2 FQDESV (reference sequence). CDR3 bases read: TGTGCCAGCAGCTTAGACCGGGGGGTCGGCTATGGC. Protein product: CASSLDRGVGYG. The CDR3 as a whole reads CASSLDRGVGYGYTF.

This clone was counted many times. The CDR3 goes on 3 residues after the read ends, and that part is filled in from the germline J gene. The V call is TRBV7-2, the J call TRBJ1-2, with unresolved D. Per the germline V gene, CDR1 is SGHTA and CDR2 is FQGNSA. The CDR3 is 11 residues long. Trimming removed 4 bases at V and 2 bases at J, with 2 bases between. CDR3 DNA (partial): TGTGCCAGCAGCTCAAACTATGGC. It specifies CASSSNYG. The full-length CDR3 reads as CASSSNYGYTF.

This clone has ten or more counts. The CDR3 end falls 3 residues outside the read, so it is completed with the germline J gene. The rearrangement uses TRBV11-2 and TRBJ2-2, with D possibly matching TRBD2 (6 bases). Germline V gene lookup returns CDR1 SGHAT and CDR2 FQNNGV. V shed 5 bases and J shed 1 base, with 8 bases lying between them. This CDR3 is built from 14 residues. The covered CDR3 bases are TGTGCCAGCAGCCCGACTAGGAACACCGGGGAG. It translates to CASSPTRNTGE. The CDR3 in its entirety is CASSPTRNTGELFF.

This clone has at least ten counts. The read terminates 3 residues before the CDR3 end, so the remaining end is supplied by the germline J gene. This rearrangement joins TRBV2 to TRBJ2-3; a possible D gene is TRBD1 (6 bases). Germline V gene data show CDR1 as SNHLY and CDR2 as FYNNEI. The CDR3 runs to 16 residues. V dropped 6 bases and J dropped 1 base, with 17 bases sitting between them. The sequenced CDR3 bases are TGTGCCAGCAGCGAATACCGGGACACCGGCACAGATACG. It codes for CASSEYRDTGTDT. The complete CDR3 reads CASSEYRDTGTDTQYF.

This CDR3 reads CASSLDGGYAAGNTIYF. Incomplete CDR3 DNA: TGTGCCAGCAGCTTAGACGGAGGGTACGCCGCCGGAAACACC. The chain links TRBV7-8 to TRBJ1-3; the D is unclear. The read is 3 residues too short to cover the CDR3 end, so that end is filled in from the germline J gene. Germline V CDR1 and CDR2: SGHVS, FQNEAQ. Between the trimmed V and J ends, which lost 1 base and 4 bases, there was a span of 17 bases. This CDR3 contains 17 residues.

This clone was detected ten times or more. Read data end 3 residues before the CDR3 end; the end is taken from the germline J gene. The chain joins TRBV7-3 to TRBJ2-2; no firm D call. The germline gives CDR1 SGHTA, CDR2 FQGTGA. CDR3 length equals 14 residues. V lost 5 bases, J lost 9 bases, and 16 bases lay in between. CDR3 protein: CASSPMGRSWELFF. CDR3 bases read: TGTGCCAGCAGCCCCATGGGCCGGTCTTGGGAG.

At least ten counts were recorded for this clone. Read data end 3 residues before the CDR3 end; the end is taken from the germline J gene. The V gene is TRBV19, the J gene TRBJ1-2, with TRBD1 identical over 9 bases. Germline loops: CDR1 LNHDA, CDR2 SQIVND (reference sequence). Germline trimming cut 5 bases from V and 4 bases from J; bases unmatched to any gene: 8. The CDR3 is 15 residues long. The DNA read from the CDR3 is TGTGCCAGTAGTGTCTGGGACAGGGCTGGCTATGGC. Translating it yields CASSVWDRAGYG. The full CDR3 sequence reads CASSVWDRAGYGYTF.

This clone has a count of ten or more. The CDR3 goes on 3 residues after the read ends, and that part is filled in from the germline J gene. V and J are TRBV5-1 and TRBJ1-2; TRBD1 aligns across 7 bases. The germline V gene has CDR1 SGHRS and CDR2 YFSETQ. This CDR3 has 17 amino acids. Trimming took 7 bases from V and 0 from J; bases not matched to a gene: 15. The part of the CDR3 DNA that was read is TGCGCCAGCGGGGGGACGTACAGGGGCACCTCTAACTATGGC. Amino acids: CASGGTYRGTSNYG. The full CDR3 protein is CASGGTYRGTSNYGYTF.

As concerns this clone: Coverage ceases 3 residues before the CDR3 finishes, and the germline J gene fills in the end. Other nucleotide sequences in the sample specify the same CDR3. The chain is built from TRBV7-8 and TRBJ1-5; D call uncertain. Trimming left V 5 bases short and J 2 bases short, with 7 bases between. The germline V gene has CDR1 SGHVS and CDR2 FQNEAQ. The CDR3 length is 13 residues. The CDR3 bases that were read are TGTGCCAGCAGCATCAGTGGCAATCAGCCC. Amino acids: CASSISGNQP. The full CDR3 protein is CASSISGNQPQHF.

Worth noting for this clone: Read data end 3 residues before the CDR3 end; the end is taken from the germline J gene. The chain employs TRBV7-9 and TRBJ1-2; 7 bases agree with TRBD1. This CDR3 has 15 residues. Germline CDR1 is SEHNR and CDR2 is FQNEAQ (reference sequence). The part of the CDR3 DNA that was read is TGTGCCAGCACTTCTGTCAGGGGGAGCACAGATACC. Its protein is CASTSVRGSTDT. The CDR3 as a whole reads CASTSVRGSTDTYTF.

This clone was observed at least ten times. From the germline J gene comes the end of the CDR3, since the read stops 3 residues before it. J is TRBJ1-3 and V is TRBV30, with D unclear. The V gene's germline CDR1 is GTSNPN and CDR2 SVGIG (reference sequence). This CDR3 comprises 16 residues. V was cut by 0 bases and J by 2 bases, with 14 bases left in between. This CDR3 reads CAWSVLMQHTGNTIYF. The sequenced part of the CDR3 DNA is TGTGCCTGGAGTGTCCTCATGCAACATACTGGAAACACC.

This clone occurred many times. Sequencing ends 3 residues short of the CDR3 end; the germline J gene provides the rest. The genes are TRBV20-1 and TRBJ2-3, with TRBD1 matching 7 bases. This CDR3 has 13 residues. CDR1 is DFQATT, CDR2 SNEGSKA, per germline (reference sequence). The sequenced CDR3 bases are TGCAGTGCTAGAGGGACAGGTCAAGAGACG. This codes for CSARGTGQET. The CDR3 in its entirety is CSARGTGQETQYF.

Only a few counts were recorded for this clone. The CDR3 bases that were read are TGTGCCAGCAGCCCCGGTGAGGGTTACCAAGAGACG. Encoded protein: CASSPGEGYQET. The whole CDR3 protein is CASSPGEGYQETQYF. The rearrangement joins TRBV7-8 to TRBJ2-3; D might be TRBD2 (5 bases). The read stops 3 residues short of the end of the CDR3; the missing end is completed from the germline J gene. Looked up from germline, CDR1 is SGHVS and CDR2 is FQNEAQ. CDR3 size: 15 residues.

This clone was seen repeatedly, ten times or more. The read terminates 3 residues before the CDR3 end, so the remaining end is supplied by the germline J gene. The chain couples TRBV7-9 to TRBJ1-5; D not resolved. V was clipped by 6 bases and J by 0 bases, with 3 bases between them. Germline CDR1 and CDR2: SEHNR and FQNEAQ (reference sequence). The CDR3 totals 12 residues. CDR3 DNA (partial): TGTGCCAGCAGTCGTAGCAATCAGCCC. Protein product: CASSRSNQP. The whole CDR3 protein is CASSRSNQPQHF.

This clone was observed at least ten times. The sequence runs out 3 residues before the end of the CDR3; the remainder is reconstructed from the germline J gene. The chain links TRBV29-1 to TRBJ2-1; D gene unclear. The CDR3 length is 17 residues. Deletions cut 0 bases from V and 0 bases from J, with 15 bases between. Germline CDR1 is SQVTM and CDR2 is ANQGSEA. CDR3 DNA (partial): TGCAGCGTTGAAGAAGTAGCACGTATTAGCTCCTACAATGAG. This gives the protein CSVEEVARISSYNE. In full, the CDR3 reads CSVEEVARISSYNEQFF.

This clone was recorded at least ten times. The CDR3 end falls 3 residues outside the read, so it is completed with the germline J gene. The chain uses TRBV2 and TRBJ2-3; no clear D gene. The CDR3 is 14 residues long. The ends were cut back, 7 bases at V and 0 bases at J, with 11 bases in the middle. In germline, CDR1 is SNHLY, CDR2 FYNNEI. The sequenced CDR3 bases are TGTGCCAGCACTGCGTCCAAGAGCACAGATACG. It yields the protein CASTASKSTDT. The entire CDR3 reads CASTASKSTDTQYF.

This clone came up many times. From the germline J gene comes the end of the CDR3, since the read stops 3 residues before it. The rearrangement links TRBV4-1 to TRBJ2-7; D remains ambiguous. Per the germline V gene, CDR1 is MGHRA and CDR2 is YSYEKL. The V end lost 1 base, the J end lost 3 bases, and 13 bases lay between the germline ends. The CDR3 has 15 residues. The CDR3 loop is CASSQGINSNYEQYF. Partial CDR3 DNA: TGCGCCAGCAGCCAAGGCATCAACAGTAACTACGAG.

This clone was counted many times. The CDR3 end is not reached by the read, which stops 3 residues before it; the germline J gene fills it in. The V call is TRBV4-2, the J call TRBJ2-7; no clear D. Germline V gene sequence: CDR1 LGHNA, CDR2 YNFKEQ. There are 15 residues in the CDR3. Trimming removed 1 base at V and 0 bases at J, with 10 bases between. The DNA read from the CDR3 is TGTGCCAGCAGCCAAGGGCGCGGCAGCTCCTACGAG. Translated, it gives CASSQGRGSSYE. The full CDR3 sequence reads CASSQGRGSSYEQYF.

In regard to this clone: The sequence runs out 3 residues before the end of the CDR3; the remainder is reconstructed from the germline J gene. The chain carries TRBV11-3 and TRBJ2-7; D is perhaps TRBD1 (5 bases). Trimming took 5 bases from V and 1 from J, leaving 15 bases between them. This CDR3 spans 15 amino acids. Germline assignment: CDR1 SGHNT and CDR2 YENEEA. The sequenced part of the CDR3 DNA is TGTGCCAGCAGCCCCCGCCGCAGGGCGTCCTACGAG. Protein sequence: CASSPRRRASYE. From start to end, the CDR3 is CASSPRRRASYEQYF.

For this clone: The CDR3 end is not reached by the read, which stops 3 residues before it; the germline J gene fills it in. This chain joins TRBV6-2 or TRBV6-3 and TRBJ1-5; D gene unclear. Trimming shortened V by 0 bases and J by 3 bases, and 9 bases separated the two germline ends. Germline CDR1 and CDR2: MNHEY and SVGEGT. There are 15 residues in the CDR3. The chain's CDR3 is CASSYSNGFNQPQHF. Incomplete CDR3 DNA: TGTGCCAGCAGTTACTCGAACGGTTTCAATCAGCCC.

The table lists this clone with many counts. From the germline J gene comes the end of the CDR3, since the read stops 3 residues before it. The chain uses TRBV13 and TRBJ1-1, with D tentatively TRBD1 (6 bases). The CDR3 is made up of 15 amino acids. V lost 5 bases, J lost 0 bases, and 13 bases lay in between. Germline V gene data show CDR1 as PRHDT and CDR2 as FYEKMQ (reference sequence). The CDR3 here is CASSPKGEVNTEAFF. The sequenced CDR3 bases are TGTGCCAGCAGCCCGAAGGGGGAGGTGAACACTGAA.

This clone was seen a few times. The DNA ends 3 residues before the CDR3 does, and the rest of the CDR3 is filled in from the germline J gene. V gene TRBV5-1 combines with J gene TRBJ1-2; 8 bases fit TRBD1. Germline assignment: CDR1 SGHRS and CDR2 YFSETQ. The length of the CDR3 is 13 residues. The CDR3 region is CASSLGQGKGYTF. The sequenced part of the CDR3 DNA is TGCGCCAGCAGCTTGGGACAGGGGAAGGGC.

A few counts support this clone. Read data end 3 residues before the CDR3 end; the end is taken from the germline J gene. The chain combines TRBV5-1 with TRBJ2-1; D is perhaps TRBD2 (6 bases). This CDR3 region has 16 residues. Germline V lookup: CDR1 SGHRS, CDR2 YFSETQ. V shed 4 bases and J shed 4 bases, with 18 bases lying between them. The CDR3 sequence: CASSARLVPLYNEQFF. CDR3 DNA (partial): TGCGCCAGCAGCGCCAGACTAGTTCCTCTATACAATGAG.

Concerning this clone itself: Read sequence stops 3 residues before the CDR3 end, and the germline J gene provides the missing end. The chain recombines TRBV6-2 or TRBV6-3 with TRBJ1-5; the D gene is possibly TRBD1 (5 bases). V was shortened by 5 bases and J by 7 bases, with 15 bases between the two germline ends. The CDR3 is 14 residues long. Germline lookup yields CDR1 MNHEY and CDR2 SVGEGT. CDR3 DNA (partial): TGTGCCAGCAGTCTCCGGGAATCAGGGCAGCCC. Its translation: CASSLRESGQP. The entire CDR3 protein is CASSLRESGQPQHF.

At least ten counts were recorded for this clone. The CDR3 is cut off 3 residues early in the read; its end comes from the germline J gene. The V gene is TRBV20-1, the J gene TRBJ2-3; 7 bases are shared with TRBD2. V shed 4 bases and J 6 bases; nucleotides not matched to a gene: 13. There are 15 residues in the CDR3. Germline V gene sequence: CDR1 DFQATT, CDR2 SNEGSKA (reference sequence). The sequenced part of the CDR3 DNA is TGCAGTGCTATCTTCCCCGTCCTAGCGGAGGATACG. It yields the protein CSAIFPVLAEDT. The whole CDR3 region reads CSAIFPVLAEDTQYF.

This clone was observed many times. The CDR3 spells CASSAGQGFHYEQYF. The covered CDR3 bases are TGTGCCAGCAGTGCGGGACAGGGGTTTCACTACGAG. The chain employs TRBV6-1 and TRBJ2-7; TRBD1 agrees at 10 bases. The read terminates 3 residues before the CDR3 end, so the remaining end is supplied by the germline J gene. The CDR3 extends over 15 amino acids. Germline V gene lookup returns CDR1 MNHNS and CDR2 SASEGT. J lost 3 bases, V lost 4 bases, and 6 bases had no gene match.

By proportion, this clone is medium-sized. The read comes to an end 3 residues before the CDR3 does, leaving the germline J gene to fill in the end. This sequence joins TRBV6-2 or TRBV6-3 and TRBJ1-1, with no clear D. The ends were cut back, 2 bases at V and 3 bases at J, with 7 bases in the middle. The CDR3 spans 13 residues. Germline values: CDR1 MNHEY, CDR2 SVGEGT. The CDR3 loop reads CASSYESYTEAFF. The DNA read from the CDR3 is TGTGCCAGCAGTTACGAAAGCTACACTGAA.

This clone was seen more than once but under ten times. The read ends 3 residues shy of where the CDR3 ends; the end is completed using the germline J gene. V gene TRBV7-6 combines with J gene TRBJ2-3; 8 nucleotides align to TRBD1. This CDR3 is 17 amino acids long. J gave up 5 bases and V 5 bases, and 15 bases lay outside the gene matches. Germline lookup yields CDR1 SGHVS and CDR2 FNYEAQ. Partial CDR3 DNA: TGTGCCAGCAGCGTCGGGGCAACACTCACAGGGGGAGATACG. Translated, it gives CASSVGATLTGGDT. In full, the CDR3 is CASSVGATLTGGDTQYF.

Many counts were recorded for this clone. Read sequence stops 3 residues before the CDR3 end, and the germline J gene provides the missing end. V usage is TRBV20-1 and J usage is TRBJ2-7; D may be TRBD1 (6 bases). This CDR3 contains 15 residues. V lost 5 bases and J 0 bases, leaving 17 bases between the germline ends. Germline V CDR1 and CDR2: DFQATT, SNEGSKA (reference sequence). CDR3 protein: CSAQGSSESSYEQYF. Incomplete CDR3 DNA: TGCAGTGCTCAGGGGTCCAGCGAAAGCTCCTACGAG.